The source of this TCR beta chain is a study of blood T cells in healthy people across ages. The CDR3 sequence is 15 residues long. With V trimmed by 11 bases and J by 1 base, 9 bases remained unmatched. Germline V CDR1 and CDR2: ENHRY, SYGVKD. This clonotype was seen only a few times. For the second PCR, which ran for about 6 to 11 cycles, a sample-barcoded 5' primer and a J-beta primer mix were used. MiXCR was run by TCRdb on the 5' RACE reads, yielding one entry per CDR3 protein. The table shows about 840,000 distinct CDR3 sequences, with 25% to 35% occurring only once. The sample was also linked to a second study, of T cells of mothers and their children. That paper notes: Reads obtained per mother exceeded 9.5 million TCR beta CDR3 reads, with 3 million to 3.5 million obtained per child.

V is TRBV10-3 and J is TRBJ2-1; 9 bases match TRBD2. The sequence came from a woman in her thirties or forties in good health. The sample was blood. The CDR3 region is CAASSGVLSYNEQFF. In DNA, the CDR3 is TGTGCCGCTTCTAGCGGGGTTTTGTCCTACAATGAGCAGTTCTTC.